This T cell receptor (beta chain) was found in a study of CD8+ T cells in alopecia areata. General study points: TCR sharing was clearer in mice than between patients, perhaps partly owing to patient HLA diversity. Normal scalp had lower clonality than lesional scalp, with alopecia totalis/universalis lesions showing this most strongly. Normal skin's resident alphabeta T cells are also sequenced in scalp samples.

CD4+ and CD8+ T cells were sorted from PBMCs. cDNA prepared by RNA extraction and subsequent reverse transcription served as the template for sequencing. Data came from immunoSEQ multiplex PCR; TCRdb stores just in-frame clones and leaves some out. Here the sample spans 90,000 to 120,000 clones, approximately 63% being singletons. Concerning this clone itself: Antigen specificity is unknown.

Germline V gives CDR1 SGHRS, CDR2 YFSETQ. Trimming took off 2 bases at V and 2 bases at J, with 13 bases between the two ends. This CDR3 region has 15 residues. This TCR was recovered from a human donor in good health. The sequenced material came from CD8+ T cells sorted from blood. The gene calls are TRBV5-1 and TRBJ1-2, with D hard to call. CDR3 DNA sequence: TGCGCCAGCAGCTTCCGGGGTTTTTCGAACTATGGCTACACCTTC. Translation gives CASSFRGFSNYGYTF.